The 22 T cell receptor beta chains in this list originate from one sample, sequenced in a study of cytomegalovirus exposure and HLA in healthy donors. Primers: 60 Vbeta forward and 13 Jbeta reverse. Using immunoSEQ multiplex PCR, the repertoire was profiled, and TCRdb retains in-frame clones only, with some absent. The table lists about 190,000 clones, around 84% of them singletons. The sequencing sample was made of PBMCs. The receptors here all came from a man between 35 and 55 years old in good health and CMV-seropositive.

The chain recombines TRBV18 with TRBJ2-7; D is ambiguous. Germline CDR1 and CDR2: KGHSH and LQKENI. The CDR3 has 14 amino acids. Between the trimmed V and J ends, which lost 3 bases and 0 bases, there was a span of 9 bases. CDR3 region: CASSPGRPSYEQYF. The CDR3 region has the DNA TGTGCCAGCTCACCTGGCAGGCCCTCCTACGAGCAGTACTTC.

For this clone: One end of the junction is discordant with germline, which a read error may explain. The gene calls are TRBV7-9 and TRBJ1-1; a weak D match, TRBD1 (6 bases). CDR3 length: 12 amino acids. Per germline, CDR1 SEHNR and CDR2 FQNEAQ (reference sequence). CDR3 region: CSSSRGDIEAFF. The CDR3 DNA reads TGTTCCAGCAGCCGAGGGGACATTGAAGCTTTCTTT.

The rearrangement joins TRBV7-6 to TRBJ2-7; D may be TRBD2 (5 bases). Deletions cut 5 bases from V and 2 bases from J, with 19 bases between. This CDR3 is 16 amino acids long. Germline CDR1 SGHVS, CDR2 FNYEAQ. CDR3 in DNA: TGTGCCAGCAGCCCAACTTCCCCCCGGGGAACCTACGAGCAGTACTTC. Translated: CASSPTSPRGTYEQYF.

This chain connects TRBV7-2 to TRBJ1-6, with TRBD1 matching 8 bases. The CDR3 contains 15 residues. The V gene end was trimmed by 1 base and the J gene end by 7 bases; junction bases not matched to a gene: 3. The germline gives CDR1 SGHTA, CDR2 FQGNSA. The CDR3 DNA reads TGTGCCAGCAGCTTAGGGAGACAGGGGAATTCACCCCTCCACTTT. Translated, it gives CASSLGRQGNSPLHF.

This clone was seen just once. The chain has TRBV7-9 and TRBJ2-5, with 12 bases identical to TRBD2. This CDR3 comprises 18 residues. With V trimmed by 3 bases and J by 2 bases, 10 bases remained unmatched. The germline CDR1 and CDR2 sequences are SEHNR and FQNEAQ (reference sequence). CDR3 coding DNA: TGTGCCAGCAGCTTGAGACTAGCGGGAGTGCGTAGGCAAGAGACCCAGTACTTC. Protein: CASSLRLAGVRRQETQYF.

This chain links TRBV4-1 with TRBJ2-3, with a tentative D call TRBD1 (5 bases). The V gene's germline CDR1 is MGHRA and CDR2 YSYEKL. The CDR3 runs to 17 residues. V shed 4 bases and J shed 0 bases, with 17 bases lying between them. The CDR3 DNA reads TGCGCCAGCAGCCGCCACTTCACAGGTTCCAGCACAGATACGCAGTATTTT. This gives the protein CASSRHFTGSSTDTQYF.

This rearrangement joins TRBV7-8 to TRBJ2-7; no firm D call. Trimming removed 5 bases from V and 3 bases from J, with 14 bases in between. The CDR3 spans 14 residues. The germline CDR1 and CDR2 sequences are SGHVS and FQNEAQ. The CDR3 DNA reads TGTGCCAGCAGCCTTACGGGTAGCCGCTACGAGCAGTACTTC. Translating gives CASSLTGSRYEQYF.

V is TRBV19 and J is TRBJ2-5, with D uncertain. This CDR3 region has 13 residues. V gave up 5 bases and J gave up 5 bases, with 12 bases separating them. From germline, CDR1 is LNHDA and CDR2 SQIVND (reference sequence). The CDR3 nucleotides read TGTGCCAGTAGTCCTCGAGGTTGGGAGACCCAGTACTTC. This sequence encodes CASSPRGWETQYF.

In its sample, this clone was seen once. The chain carries TRBV5-4 and TRBJ1-2, with a possible D match to TRBD1 (6 bases). The germline CDR1 and CDR2 sequences are SGHNT and YYREEE (reference sequence). The CDR3 contains 15 residues. Trimming removed 4 bases from V and 1 base from J, with 14 bases in between. The CDR3 protein is CASSVRGGVNYGYTF. CDR3 in DNA: TGTGCCAGCAGCGTCCGAGGGGGGGTTAACTATGGCTACACCTTC.

The chain links TRBV19 to TRBJ2-7; TRBD1 agrees at 10 bases. The CDR3 sequence is 13 residues long. The germline gives CDR1 LNHDA, CDR2 SQIVND (reference sequence). The V segment lost 6 bases and the J segment 3 bases; nucleotides outside the gene matches: 2. The CDR3: CASSRDRGYEQYF. The CDR3 bases are TGTGCCAGTAGCCGGGACAGGGGCTACGAGCAGTACTTC.

This clone appeared a single time. This sequence joins TRBV7-9 and TRBJ2-3; 10 positions match TRBD2. The germline V gene encodes CDR1 SEHNR and CDR2 FQNEAQ (reference sequence). Trimming removed 5 bases from V and 11 bases from J; junction bases left unmatched: 10. This CDR3 comprises 14 residues. The CDR3 loop is CASSTGTSANLQYF. For the CDR3, the DNA is TGTGCCAGCAGCACCGGGACTAGCGCCAACCTGCAGTATTTT.

CDR3 coding DNA: TGTGCCAGCAGCCTAACAATTCCGGGACAGGAAACCCACGAGCAGTACTTC. Protein sequence: CASSLTIPGQETHEQYF. The chain carries TRBV11-3 and TRBJ2-7; 8 nucleotides match TRBD1. V was clipped by 5 bases and J by 5 bases; unmatched bases: 17. CDR1 and CDR2 (germline): SGHNT, YENEEA. This CDR3 is 17 amino acids long.

CDR3: CASNGQGLYNEQFF. The CDR3 DNA follows: TGTGCCAGCAACGGACAGGGTCTTTACAATGAGCAGTTCTTC. This sequence joins TRBV5-6 and TRBJ2-1; 8 bases agree with TRBD1. V dropped 6 bases and J dropped 4; count of bases not matched to a gene: 6. CDR3 length: 14 amino acids. Germline CDR1 reads SGHDT; CDR2 reads YYEEEE.

The table lists this clone with a count of one. J is TRBJ1-1 and V is TRBV5-6; D not certain. Germline CDR1 is SGHDT and CDR2 is YYEEEE. V gave up 0 bases and J gave up 7 bases, with 25 bases separating them. The CDR3 contains 18 residues. Here the CDR3 DNA reads TGTGCCAGCAGCTTGGAAGGTTTCGTGGCAAAGCGGGCGGGTGAAGCTTTCTTT. Amino acid sequence: CASSLEGFVAKRAGEAFF.

The chain recombines TRBV14 with TRBJ2-5, with D maybe TRBD2 (7 bases). The length of the CDR3 is 14 residues. The V end was cut by 2 bases, the J end by 7 bases, with 14 bases between. CDR1 and CDR2 (germline): SGHDN, FVKESK. As DNA, the CDR3 is TGTGCCAGCAGCCAAACGGGGGGCGCGGGGACCCAGTACTTC. Its protein is CASSQTGGAGTQYF.

The chain links TRBV7-2 to TRBJ2-5; D is perhaps TRBD2 (6 bases). V shed 4 bases and J shed 0 bases, with 12 bases lying between them. The germline CDR1 and CDR2 sequences are SGHTA and FQGNSA. The CDR3 totals 15 residues. The CDR3 reads CASSSRRGDQETQYF. In nucleotides, the CDR3 is TGTGCCAGCAGCTCCAGGAGGGGAGACCAAGAGACCCAGTACTTC. Using reference TRBV7-2 and TRBJ2-5 for the parts outside the CDR3, the full variable domain is GAGVSQSPSNKVTEKGKDVELRCDPISGHTALYWYRQSLGQGLEFLIYFQGNSAPDKSGLPSDRFSAERTGGSVSTLTIQRTQQEDSAVYLCASSSRRGDQETQYFGPGTRLLVL.

The V and J genes are TRBV28 and TRBJ2-5; D possibly corresponds to TRBD1 (5 bases). This CDR3 has 14 amino acids. The V end lost 7 bases, the J end lost 5 bases, and 17 bases lay between the germline ends. Germline CDR1 and CDR2: MDHEN and SYDVKM. CDR3 amino acids: CASTRSRVGETQYF. CDR3 nucleotide sequence: TGTGCCAGCACCCGTTCCAGGGTCGGGGAGACCCAGTACTTC.

This clone was seen just once. This rearrangement joins TRBV6-1 to TRBJ2-5; 12 bases fit TRBD2. The CDR3 contains 14 residues. Germline trimming cut 7 bases from V and 5 bases from J; bases unmatched to any gene: 5. Germline-derived CDR1 and CDR2 are MNHNS and SASEGT. The DNA for the CDR3 is TGTGCCAGCACCAGGACTAGCGGGGAGGAGACCCAGTACTTC. It codes for CASTRTSGEETQYF.

The chain recombines TRBV6-1 with TRBJ1-2; TRBD1 might be the D (6 bases). This CDR3 spans 15 amino acids. Germline CDR1 and CDR2: MNHNS and SASEGT. Trimming cost V 2 bases and J 2 bases, with 12 bases left between them. The CDR3 here is CASSEYPGANYGYTF. CDR3 DNA: TGTGCCAGCAGTGAATACCCAGGGGCGAACTATGGCTACACCTTC.

Worth noting for this clone: The germline gene is not matched at one end of the junction; a read error may be the cause. V usage is TRBV5-1 and J usage is TRBJ1-2; D may be TRBD1 (6 bases). Germline CDR1 and CDR2: SGHRS and YFSETQ. This CDR3 spans 11 amino acids. Written as DNA, the CDR3 is TGCGCCAGCAGCTGGGGGGGCGGCTACGCCTTC. Its translation is CASSWGGGYAF. The complete variable domain, with remaining parts taken from reference TRBV5-1 and TRBJ1-2, reads KAGVTQTPRYLIKTRGQQVTLSCSPISGHRSVSWYQQTPGQGLQFLFEYFSETQRNKGNFPGRFSGRQFSNSRSEMNVSTLELGDSALYLCASSWGGGYAFGSGTRLTVV.

The gene calls are TRBV10-3 and TRBJ2-7, with 11 bases lining up with TRBD2. Germline V gene sequence: CDR1 ENHRY, CDR2 SYGVKD. Trimming removed 5 bases from V and 5 bases from J; junction bases left unmatched: 5. This CDR3 has 14 amino acids. The CDR3 DNA sequence: TGTGCCATCAGTACTAGCGGGAGCGGAGACGAGCAGTACTTC. It translates to CAISTSGSGDEQYF.

The J gene is TRBJ1-2, the V gene TRBV9; D might be TRBD1 (5 bases). This CDR3 spans 13 amino acids. Trimming took 6 bases from V and 0 from J, leaving 9 bases between them. The germline V gene has CDR1 SGDLS and CDR2 YYNGEE. Here the CDR3 DNA reads TGTGCCAGCAAGGGGCAGGCTAACTATGGCTACACCTTC. Its protein product is CASKGQANYGYTF. Supplemented by reference TRBV9 and TRBJ1-2, the full variable domain reads DSGVTQTPKHLITATGQRVTLRCSPRSGDLSVYWYQQSLDQGLQFLIQYYNGEERAKGNILERFSAQQFPDLHSELNLSSLELGDSALYFCASKGQANYGYTFGSGTRLTVV.